The 16 T cell receptor beta chains below were found in one sample sequenced in a study of tumor-infiltrating lymphocytes in localized non-small cell lung cancer. Sequenced by immunoSEQ multiplex PCR; TCRdb stores in-frame clones only, minus some. This table holds 7,000 to 8,000 clones, 70% to 80% found once. What was sequenced was uninvolved lung tissue not adjacent to the tumor. The receptors stem from a human donor with non-small cell lung cancer.

This chain links TRBV30 with TRBJ2-3, with a tentative D call TRBD1 (5 bases). Trimming pared 1 base from V and 3 bases from J, leaving 11 bases between. The germline V gene encodes CDR1 GTSNPN and CDR2 SVGIG (reference sequence). This CDR3 is 14 amino acids long. CDR3 sequence reads: CAWSGQLRTDTQYF. The CDR3 DNA reads as TGTGCCTGGAGTGGACAGTTGAGGACAGATACGCAGTATTTT.

The chain has TRBV9 and TRBJ2-5; 7 bases match TRBD1. The CDR3 sequence is 15 residues long. The germline V gene has CDR1 SGDLS and CDR2 YYNGEE. J lost 2 bases, V lost 4 bases, and 8 bases had no gene match. The DNA of the CDR3 is TGTGCCAGCAGCCCGCGGCACAGGGGACAAGAGACCCAGTACTTC. Translating gives CASSPRHRGQETQYF.

J is TRBJ1-2 and V is TRBV6-5; D unresolved. This CDR3 region has 15 residues. The V and J ends lost 0 bases and 6 bases respectively, with 14 bases between them. In germline, CDR1 is MNHEY, CDR2 SVGAGI. The CDR3 nucleotides read TGTGCCAGCAGTTACTCGATCGAGGGAATAAATGGCTACACCTTC. Residues: CASSYSIEGINGYTF.

The rearrangement uses TRBV5-6 and TRBJ1-3; D remains unclear. This CDR3 is 14 amino acids long. Trimming removed 2 bases from V and 3 bases from J, with 9 bases in between. Per germline, CDR1 SGHDT and CDR2 YYEEEE. The CDR3 DNA reads as TGTGCCAGCAGCTTTGGTAGGGTTGGAAACACCATATATTTT. It translates to CASSFGRVGNTIYF.

The chain combines TRBV30 with TRBJ2-7; D ambiguous. CDR3 length: 13 amino acids. Per germline, CDR1 GTSNPN and CDR2 SVGIG (reference sequence). Trimming took off 7 bases at V and 1 base at J, with 14 bases between the two ends. The CDR3 is CASSRAGSYEQYF. Here the CDR3 DNA reads TGTGCCTCATCCCGCGCCGGGTCCTACGAGCAGTACTTC.

This rearrangement joins TRBV19 to TRBJ2-1, with D perhaps assigned TRBD1 or TRBD2 (5 bases each). Germline-derived CDR1 and CDR2 are LNHDA and SQIVND (reference sequence). Trimming removed 5 bases from V and 6 bases from J, with 14 bases in between. The CDR3 covers 14 residues. In nucleotides, the CDR3 is TGTGCCAGTAGTCCTGCAGGGACGAGCAATGAGCAGTTCTTC. Translation: CASSPAGTSNEQFF.

V usage is TRBV29-1 and J usage is TRBJ2-1; D is uncertain. The germline V gene encodes CDR1 SQVTM and CDR2 ANQGSEA. The CDR3 spans 14 residues. V lost 6 bases and J 2 bases, leaving 14 bases between the germline ends. DNA for the CDR3: TGCAGCGTGTACAAGGGCTGGGCCTACAATGAGCAGTTCTTC. Protein: CSVYKGWAYNEQFF.

The rearrangement joins TRBV28 to TRBJ1-2, with 7 bases matching TRBD1. CDR3 size: 17 residues. Germline loops: CDR1 MDHEN, CDR2 SYDVKM. Trimming removed 6 bases from V and 1 base from J; junction bases left unmatched: 14. The CDR3 spells CASRSIPGTDFNYGYTF. The CDR3 bases are TGTGCCAGCAGATCAATTCCCGGGACAGATTTTAACTATGGCTACACCTTC.

The chain uses TRBV5-6 and TRBJ2-3, with 7 positions matching TRBD1. The CDR3 runs 13 residues. After removal of 5 bases from V and 7 bases from J, the junction contained 7 bases not matched to a gene. Germline loops: CDR1 SGHDT, CDR2 YYEEEE. DNA of the CDR3: TGTGCCAGCAGGCGCGACAGGGCATATACGCAGTATTTT. It specifies CASRRDRAYTQYF.

The sample holds a few counts of this clone. V is TRBV30 and J is TRBJ2-7; perhaps TRBD2 as D (6 bases). Trimming left V 2 bases short and J 2 bases short, with 13 bases between. Germline CDR1 reads GTSNPN; CDR2 reads SVGIG (reference sequence). This CDR3 comprises 14 residues. The CDR3 DNA sequence: TGTGCCTGGAGTCCCTTTCCGGGAGCCTACGAGCAGTACTTC. Its translation: CAWSPFPGAYEQYF.

The chain employs TRBV27 and TRBJ1-5; TRBD1 matches at 7 bases. This CDR3 has 14 amino acids. The V segment lost 8 bases and the J segment 5 bases; nucleotides outside the gene matches: 9. CDR1 MNHEY and CDR2 SMNVEV come from the germline V gene (reference sequence). CDR3 loop: CASEDRWLYQPQHF. In nucleotides, the CDR3 is TGTGCCAGCGAGGACAGGTGGTTATATCAGCCCCAGCATTTT.

Note on this clone: Other DNA sequences in this specimen translate into the identical CDR3. The chain uses TRBV2 and TRBJ2-7; 7 bases map to TRBD2. V gave up 1 base and J gave up 6 bases; unmatched junction bases: 3. The CDR3 covers 13 residues. Germline CDR1 is SNHLY and CDR2 is FYNNEI. CDR3 in DNA: TGTGCCAGCAGTGAAGAATCGGGAGGCGAGCAGTACTTC. Protein sequence: CASSEESGGEQYF.

V gene TRBV9 combines with J gene TRBJ2-2; D is possibly TRBD2 (6 bases). The CDR3 contains 15 residues. The V and J ends lost 0 bases and 1 base respectively, with 7 bases between them. Germline CDR1 and CDR2: SGDLS and YYNGEE. The CDR3 is CASSVGLENTGELFF. The CDR3 DNA follows: TGTGCCAGCAGCGTAGGACTAGAGAACACCGGGGAGCTGTTTTTT.

Comments on this clone: The identical CDR3 is also encoded by other nucleotide sequences in the sample. The chain combines TRBV11-2 with TRBJ2-7, with D tentatively TRBD2 (6 bases). Germline assignment: CDR1 SGHAT and CDR2 FQNNGV. The CDR3 contains 14 residues. The V and J ends lost 4 bases and 4 bases respectively, with 14 bases between them. The CDR3 region has the DNA TGTGCCAGCAGCTCGGGACTGGGCCGATACGAGCAGTACTTC. Translated, it gives CASSSGLGRYEQYF.

The gene calls are TRBV30 and TRBJ1-2, with 8 bases that match TRBD1. V was clipped by 5 bases and J by 8 bases; unmatched bases: 4. CDR3 length: 11 residues. Germline V gene data show CDR1 as GTSNPN and CDR2 as SVGIG (reference sequence). The CDR3: CAWQGARGYTF. The DNA of the CDR3 is TGTGCCTGGCAGGGGGCGCGAGGCTACACCTTC.

A few counts support this clone. This rearrangement joins TRBV30 to TRBJ1-1; no clear D. The germline CDR1 and CDR2 sequences are GTSNPN and SVGIG (reference sequence). V dropped 4 bases and J dropped 4 bases, with 10 bases sitting between them. This CDR3 is built from 12 residues. Here the CDR3 DNA reads TGTGCCTGGACCCGACGACCCACTGAAGCTTTCTTT. It yields the protein CAWTRRPTEAFF.